This TCR beta chain was documented in a study of blood T cell repertoires in COVID-19. Trimming took off 0 bases at V and 3 bases at J, with 12 bases between the two ends. The CDR3 contains 15 residues. Germline CDR1 reads MGHRA; CDR2 reads YSYEKL. Some clones are missing from TCRdb's copy, which holds only in-frame ones; the method was immunoSEQ multiplex PCR. The profile shows more than 25,000 clones, roughly 80% of them singletons. Sequencing was carried out using peripheral blood. The gene calls are TRBV4-1 and TRBJ2-7; a possible D gene is TRBD2 (5 bases). This receptor was taken from a man aged 50 or older with active or convalescent COVID-19. CDR3 protein: CASSQEGRGFYEQYF. CDR3 bases: TGCGCCAGCAGCCAAGAGGGCCGGGGATTCTACGAGCAGTACTTC.